The 30 T cell receptor beta chains below all came from one sample that was sequenced in a study of response to subunit inactivated influenza vaccine. TCRdb independently ran MiXCR on the RT-PCR reads; one entry per CDR3 protein. The table shows 650,000 to 800,000 distinct CDR3 sequences, with roughly 14% occurring only once. Here the sequenced sample was PBMCs from blood, taken 14 to 15 days before vaccination. All receptors derive from a man aged 50-59 years who received an inactivated influenza vaccine.

This clonotype was detected only a few times. The V gene is TRBV18, the J gene TRBJ1-2; D is unclear. Germline lookup yields CDR1 KGHSH and CDR2 LQKENI. The length of the CDR3 is 14 residues. Trimming cost V 6 bases and J 8 bases, with 19 bases left between them. CDR3 bases: TGTGCCAGCTCGGATTGGGCTGATACTCGGGGCTACACCTTC. This gives the protein CASSDWADTRGYTF.

CDR3 sequence reads: CASSLRGQGAETQYF. CDR3 DNA: TGCGCCAGCAGCTTGCGCGGACAGGGGGCCGAGACCCAGTACTTC. V is TRBV5-1 and J is TRBJ2-5; 11 bases match TRBD1. CDR3 length: 15 residues. Germline trimming cut 1 base from V and 5 bases from J; bases unmatched to any gene: 4. Germline V CDR1 and CDR2: SGHRS, YFSETQ.

As to this clonotype: This may arise from a read error, as a much more abundant clone is one base away. The rearrangement joins TRBV5-5 to TRBJ1-1; D is unresolved. This CDR3 is built from 11 residues. Germline assignment: CDR1 SGHKS and CDR2 YYEKEE (reference sequence). CDR3 residues: CVSSLLTEAFF. DNA of the CDR3: TGTGTCAGCAGCTTACTCACTGAAGCTTTCTTT.

The table lists this clonotype with many counts. This rearrangement joins TRBV7-2 to TRBJ2-1, with no clear D. CDR1 and CDR2 from the germline V gene are SGHTA and FQGNSA. This CDR3 is built from 12 residues. V was cut by 2 bases and J by 7 bases, with 6 bases left in between. The CDR3, as DNA: TGTGCCAGCAGCTTAATGTCGAATGAGCAGTTCTTC. It codes for CASSLMSNEQFF.

This clonotype was counted between two and nine times. The chain is built from TRBV5-1 and TRBJ2-7, with D unclear. The germline gives CDR1 SGHRS, CDR2 YFSETQ. V was clipped by 0 bases and J by 1 base, with 8 bases between them. This CDR3 is built from 14 residues. The chain's CDR3 is CASSLVLDSYEQYF. The CDR3, as DNA: TGCGCCAGCAGCTTGGTACTCGATTCCTACGAGCAGTACTTC.

Concerning this clonotype itself: With a much larger clone just one base away, this may be a read error. This CDR3 fails to terminate in the conserved phenylalanine or tryptophan, so it likely reflects a read error. V and J are TRBV5-1 and TRBJ1-5, with TRBD1 matching over 8 bases. The J segment lost 5 bases and the V segment lost 2 bases, leaving 6 bases of the junction unmatched. CDR3 length: 15 amino acids. The V gene's germline CDR1 is SGHRS and CDR2 YFSETQ. The CDR3 spells CASSFGQGGDQPQHI. CDR3 DNA sequence: TGCGCCAGCAGCTTCGGACAGGGCGGGGATCAGCCCCAGCATATT.

This clonotype showed up just a few times. This chain joins TRBV6-1 and TRBJ2-2; TRBD2 matches at 9 bases. V was pared by 6 bases and J by 5 bases, with 7 bases of the junction left unmatched. The CDR3 is 15 amino acids. Germline V gene lookup returns CDR1 MNHNS and CDR2 SASEGT. CDR3 in amino acids: CASSLGGGATGELFF. For the CDR3, the DNA is TGTGCCAGCAGCCTTGGCGGGGGGGCTACCGGGGAGCTGTTTTTT.

This clonotype was seen a few times. This chain connects TRBV7-2 to TRBJ2-4; D not resolved. The germline CDR1 and CDR2 sequences are SGHTA and FQGNSA. The CDR3 contains 14 residues. V lost 6 bases to trimming and J lost 0 bases, with 9 bases between them. In DNA form, the CDR3 reads TGTGCCAGCAGTCACACGGCAGCCAAAAACATTCAGTACTTC. This gives the protein CASSHTAAKNIQYF.

This clonotype was seen only a few times. V gene TRBV10-3 combines with J gene TRBJ2-2; D might be TRBD2 (6 bases). Between the trimmed V and J ends, which lost 6 bases and 7 bases, there was a span of 6 bases. This CDR3 comprises 11 residues. Looked up from germline, CDR1 is ENHRY and CDR2 is SYGVKD. As DNA, the CDR3 is TGTGCCATCAGGACTAGCGGGGAGCTGTTTTTT. It is translated as CAIRTSGELFF.

V gene TRBV6-1 combines with J gene TRBJ1-1, with 8 bases that match TRBD1. Germline CDR1 is MNHNS and CDR2 is SASEGT. J lost 4 bases, V lost 6 bases, and 7 bases had no gene match. The CDR3 runs to 14 residues. The CDR3 sequence is CASRGTGTITEAFF. The CDR3 DNA reads as TGTGCCAGCAGGGGGACAGGCACGATCACTGAAGCTTTCTTT.

This clonotype was picked up a small number of times. The chain combines TRBV19 with TRBJ2-7, with 8 bases lining up with TRBD1. The V gene's germline CDR1 is LNHDA and CDR2 SQIVND (reference sequence). The CDR3 is 15 residues long. V shed 5 bases and J 1 base; nucleotides not matched to a gene: 7. As DNA, the CDR3 is TGTGCCAGTAGTTTTGGGACAGGCAATTCCTACGAGCAGTACTTC. Translation: CASSFGTGNSYEQYF. Full variable domain (outside the CDR3, taken from reference TRBV19 and TRBJ2-7): DGGITQSPKYLFRKEGQNVTLSCEQNLNHDAMYWYRQDPGQGLRLIYYSQIVNDFQKGDIAEGYSVSREKKESFPLTVTSAQKNPTAFYLCASSFGTGNSYEQYFGPGTRLTVT.

J is TRBJ2-7 and V is TRBV6-1; D gene ambiguous. This CDR3 region has 14 residues. Trimming cost V 6 bases and J 1 base, with 13 bases left between them. Germline assignment: CDR1 MNHNS and CDR2 SASEGT. CDR3 amino acids: CASRPRVWSYEQYF. The CDR3 DNA reads TGTGCCAGCAGACCTCGGGTGTGGTCCTACGAGCAGTACTTC.

The genes are TRBV25-1 and TRBJ2-3; 11 bases align to TRBD2. Germline CDR1 MGHDK, CDR2 SYGVNS. Losses at the gene ends were 3 bases for V and 4 bases for J; bases not matched to a gene: 9. This CDR3 region has 17 residues. The CDR3 region is CASSDRGVAGGSDTQYF. In DNA, the CDR3 is TGTGCCAGCAGTGATCGAGGGGTAGCGGGGGGGTCAGATACGCAGTATTTT.

This chain uses TRBV12-3 or TRBV12-4 with TRBJ2-1, with 12 bases aligning to TRBD2. V was pared by 6 bases and J by 9 bases, with 9 bases of the junction left unmatched. The CDR3 is 15 amino acids. CDR3 sequence (DNA): TGTGCCAGCAGATTCACTAGCGGGGGGAACGGTGAGCAGTTCTTC. Translated, it gives CASRFTSGGNGEQFF.

The gene calls are TRBV10-3 and TRBJ2-7; no reliable D call. The CDR3 has 14 residues. V was clipped by 4 bases and J by 2 bases, with 12 bases between them. Per germline, CDR1 ENHRY and CDR2 SYGVKD. The CDR3 reads CAISVAPTTYEQYF. In DNA, the CDR3 is TGTGCCATCAGTGTTGCCCCCACAACCTACGAGCAGTACTTC.

The chain uses TRBV4-2 and TRBJ2-7; TRBD1 is a possible D gene (5 bases). The germline V gene has CDR1 LGHNA and CDR2 YNFKEQ. V lost 0 bases and J 6 bases, leaving 18 bases between the germline ends. This CDR3 is built from 16 residues. The CDR3 spells CASSQDQGRKASEQYF. The CDR3 region has the DNA TGTGCCAGCAGCCAAGATCAGGGCAGGAAAGCTAGCGAGCAGTACTTC.

This chain links TRBV9 with TRBJ2-7; TRBD1 agrees at 7 bases. CDR3 length equals 15 residues. The trim removed 3 bases at V and 6 bases at J, leaving 12 bases unmatched. Germline loops: CDR1 SGDLS, CDR2 YYNGEE. CDR3 DNA sequence: TGTGCCAGCAGCGCTTCGGACAGGTCATATTCCGAGCAGTACTTC. Translating gives CASSASDRSYSEQYF.

The chain is built from TRBV5-1 and TRBJ1-1; a possible D gene is TRBD1 (5 bases). CDR3 length: 15 amino acids. The V and J ends lost 3 bases and 0 bases respectively, with 12 bases between them. Germline V gives CDR1 SGHRS, CDR2 YFSETQ. This CDR3 is CASSSTGIMNTEAFF. The CDR3 DNA follows: TGCGCCAGCAGCTCCACAGGAATCATGAACACTGAAGCTTTCTTT.

The CDR3 spells CASTILAGGTGNTIYF. CDR3 DNA sequence: TGTGCCAGCACCATCCTTGCTGGGGGAACTGGAAACACCATATATTTT. This sequence joins TRBV6-1 and TRBJ1-3; D may be TRBD1 (5 bases). Trimming left V 7 bases short and J 2 bases short, with 18 bases between. Germline loops: CDR1 MNHNS, CDR2 SASEGT. The CDR3 runs 16 residues.

This clonotype was observed a handful of times. The V and J genes are TRBV15 and TRBJ2-7; no clear D gene. Trimming took off 1 base at V and 6 bases at J, with 10 bases between the two ends. CDR1 and CDR2 from the germline V gene are LNHNV and YYDKDF (reference sequence). The CDR3 runs 13 residues. The DNA of the CDR3 is TGTGCCACCAGCAGAGCCCCGCTAGGCGAGCAGTACTTC. It codes for CATSRAPLGEQYF.

The chain links TRBV12-3 or TRBV12-4 to TRBJ1-1; D not resolved. CDR3 length equals 13 residues. Deletions cut 1 base from V and 6 bases from J, with 9 bases between. CDR3: CASSLGASAEAFF. CDR3 DNA sequence: TGTGCCAGCAGTTTAGGAGCTAGCGCTGAAGCTTTCTTT.

This clonotype has only a few counts. This chain links TRBV7-6 with TRBJ2-7, with TRBD1 as a possible D gene (6 bases). The CDR3 extends over 14 amino acids. The V end lost 0 bases, the J end lost 6 bases, and 12 bases lay between the germline ends. The germline gives CDR1 SGHVS, CDR2 FNYEAQ. Here the CDR3 DNA reads TGTGCCAGCAGCTTAGCGTCAGGGGCGGGCGAGCAGTACTTC. Translation gives CASSLASGAGEQYF.

The J gene is TRBJ2-3, the V gene TRBV20-1, with TRBD2 as a possible D gene (6 bases). CDR1 is DFQATT and CDR2 is SNEGSKA in the germline V gene (reference sequence). This CDR3 is 13 amino acids long. Trimming cost V 3 bases and J 2 bases, with 9 bases left between them. This CDR3 reads CSASGRDTDTQYF. CDR3 sequence (DNA): TGCAGTGCTAGCGGGCGGGACACAGATACGCAGTATTTT.

The chain couples TRBV29-1 to TRBJ2-1; 8 bases fit TRBD2. The CDR3 spans 15 residues. Germline lookup yields CDR1 SQVTM and CDR2 ANQGSEA. V dropped 0 bases and J dropped 7; count of bases not matched to a gene: 8. The CDR3 sequence: CSVEEGLAGLNEQFF. The CDR3, as DNA: TGCAGCGTTGAAGAAGGACTAGCAGGCCTTAATGAGCAGTTCTTC.

V and J are TRBV7-6 and TRBJ2-7; 7 bases are a match to TRBD1. The CDR3 sequence is 15 residues long. With V trimmed by 5 bases and J by 4 bases, 11 bases remained unmatched. The germline gives CDR1 SGHVS, CDR2 FNYEAQ. The CDR3 spells CASSASTGLGYEQYF. As DNA, the CDR3 is TGTGCCAGCAGCGCCTCGACAGGGTTGGGATACGAGCAGTACTTC.

Many counts were recorded for this clonotype. The chain carries TRBV27 and TRBJ2-7, with TRBD2 matching 8 bases. V was pared by 0 bases and J by 3 bases, with 4 bases of the junction left unmatched. The CDR3 totals 15 residues. Germline V gene data show CDR1 as MNHEY and CDR2 as SMNVEV (reference sequence). The chain's CDR3 is CASSLSVSGSYEQYF. CDR3 DNA: TGTGCCAGCAGTTTATCGGTCAGCGGGAGCTACGAGCAGTACTTC.

This clonotype was found a few times. The J gene is TRBJ2-1, the V gene TRBV20-1; 8 bases agree with TRBD2. The germline V gene has CDR1 DFQATT and CDR2 SNEGSKA (reference sequence). CDR3 length: 14 amino acids. V lost 3 bases, J lost 7 bases, and 8 bases stayed unmatched. CDR3 loop: CSASSGGGLNEQFF. The CDR3 region has the DNA TGCAGTGCTAGCAGCGGGGGAGGTTTGAATGAGCAGTTCTTC.

The chain couples TRBV28 to TRBJ2-7; either TRBD1 or TRBD2 may supply D (7 bases each). Germline lookup yields CDR1 MDHEN and CDR2 SYDVKM. Trimming left V 5 bases short and J 1 base short, with 18 bases between. The CDR3 sequence is 16 residues long. The DNA of the CDR3 is TGTGCCAGCAGTGGAGGGGGCGGGAGCTGGTCCTACGAGCAGTACTTC. Translation gives CASSGGGGSWSYEQYF. Full variable domain (rest looked up from reference TRBV28 and TRBJ2-7): DVKVTQSSRYLVKRTGEKVFLECVQDMDHENMFWYRQDPGLGLRLIYFSYDVKMKEKGDIPEGYSVSREKKERFSLILESASTNQTSMYLCASSGGGGSWSYEQYFGPGTRLTVT.

This clonotype was counted at least ten times. The chain combines TRBV7-8 with TRBJ2-2; no clear D. Trimming shortened V by 4 bases and J by 4 bases, and 16 bases separated the two germline ends. Germline V gene data show CDR1 as SGHVS and CDR2 as FQNEAQ. The CDR3 totals 16 residues. CDR3 nucleotides: TGTGCCAGCAGCTCCTTAAGATCCATAAGCACCGGGGAGCTGTTTTTT. It yields the protein CASSSLRSISTGELFF.

There are a few counts of this clonotype. V is TRBV4-3 and J is TRBJ2-1; D remains ambiguous. This CDR3 has 13 amino acids. CDR1 is LGHNA, CDR2 YSLEER, per germline. Trimming removed 4 bases from V and 6 bases from J, with 10 bases in between. CDR3 amino acids: CASSPPRSNEQFF. CDR3 sequence (DNA): TGCGCCAGCAGCCCCCCTAGATCCAATGAGCAGTTCTTC.